The entry below describes one TCR beta chain. The entry originates in a study of shared clonotypes between healthy human individuals. The data were produced by immunoSEQ multiplex PCR, yet TCRdb's version contains in-frame clones alone and is incomplete. The data hold approximately 2.3 million clones, with 93% observed a single time. CDR3 length equals 13 residues. Germline CDR1 reads LGHNT; CDR2 reads FRNRAP. V gave up 0 bases and J gave up 8 bases, with 10 bases separating them. The sequencing input was naive CD4+ T cells from PBMCs. Subset given: CD45RA+ positively selected. This sequence was found in a man aged 18 to 30 in good health. Some clones in this sample may be carry-over from other donors' samples. The chain has TRBV12-5 and TRBJ1-1, with D possibly TRBD1 on 6 matching bases. In DNA form, the CDR3 reads TGTGCTAGTGGTTTGGTCGGGGGGGCCGAAGCTTTCTTT. This gives the protein CASGLVGGAEAFF.